Below, 5 T cell receptor beta chains from the same sample are listed, as sequenced in a study of blood T cell repertoires in COVID-19. Sequencing used immunoSEQ multiplex PCR; TCRdb keeps in-frame clones, though not all of them. Here the sample spans 200,000 to 250,000 clones, about 86% being singletons. The specimen sequenced was PBMCs or T cells enriched from blood (not recorded which). All receptors derive from a woman in her 30s who had been exposed to COVID-19.

V and J are TRBV9 and TRBJ1-2; the match to TRBD1 covers 9 bases. Trimming at V came to 3 bases and at J to 0 bases, leaving 6 bases not matched to a gene. Germline V gives CDR1 SGDLS, CDR2 YYNGEE. The CDR3 contains 16 residues. CDR3 sequence: CASSGDRATTNYGYTF. The DNA of the CDR3 is TGTGCCAGCAGCGGGGACAGGGCCACTACTAACTATGGCTACACCTTC.

V is TRBV3-1 (or the pseudogene TRBV3-2) and J is TRBJ1-4, with TRBD1 matching over 7 bases. The CDR3 covers 16 residues. Germline V lookup: CDR1 LGHDT, CDR2 YNNKEL (reference sequence). J lost 4 bases, V lost 3 bases, and 8 bases had no gene match. The CDR3 bases are TGTGCCAGCAGCCACTCAGCCCGGGACAGTAATGAAAAACTGTTTTTT. Its protein is CASSHSARDSNEKLFF.

The chain carries TRBV9 and TRBJ1-3; D uncertain. In germline, CDR1 is SGDLS, CDR2 YYNGEE. The CDR3 is 15 amino acids. V shed 6 bases and J shed 8 bases, with 21 bases lying between them. The CDR3 DNA reads TGTGCCAGCAATGCGGGCTCAGGTTCCGGAGACACCATATATTTT. As protein: CASNAGSGSGDTIYF.

The V and J genes are TRBV19 and TRBJ1-3, with TRBD1 identical over 10 bases. This CDR3 contains 14 residues. J lost 7 bases, V lost 7 bases, and 7 bases had no gene match. From germline, CDR1 is LNHDA and CDR2 SQIVND (reference sequence). The CDR3 bases are TGTGCCAGTACGACTGGACAGGGGGGGAACACCATATATTTT. Translation: CASTTGQGGNTIYF.

V is TRBV3-1 (or the pseudogene TRBV3-2) and J is TRBJ1-5, with a possible D match to TRBD1 (5 bases). V lost 1 base to trimming and J lost 5 bases, with 12 bases between them. CDR3 length equals 15 residues. Germline-derived CDR1 and CDR2 are LGHDT and YNNKEL (reference sequence). CDR3 DNA sequence: TGTGCCAGCAGCCAAGGATCAGGGTCGGATCAGCCCCAGCATTTT. Amino acids: CASSQGSGSDQPQHF.